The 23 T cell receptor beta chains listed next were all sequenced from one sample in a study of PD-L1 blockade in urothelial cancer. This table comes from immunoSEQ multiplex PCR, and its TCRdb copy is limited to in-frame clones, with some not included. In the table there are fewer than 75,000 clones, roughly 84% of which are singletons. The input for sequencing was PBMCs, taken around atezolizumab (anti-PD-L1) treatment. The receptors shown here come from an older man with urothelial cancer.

The CDR3 loop is CASSVGLAGGGDTQYF. CDR3 DNA: TGTGCCAGCAGCGTAGGACTAGCGGGAGGAGGGGATACGCAGTATTTT. This chain joins TRBV9 and TRBJ2-3; TRBD2 matches at 13 bases. Germline V gene lookup returns CDR1 SGDLS and CDR2 YYNGEE. The CDR3 sequence is 16 residues long. Trimming at V came to 0 bases and at J to 6 bases, leaving 4 bases not matched to a gene.

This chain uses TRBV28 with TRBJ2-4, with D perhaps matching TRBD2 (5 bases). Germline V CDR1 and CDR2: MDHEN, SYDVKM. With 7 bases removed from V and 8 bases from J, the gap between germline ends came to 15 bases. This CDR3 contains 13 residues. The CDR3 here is CASTGLFADIQYF. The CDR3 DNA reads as TGTGCCAGCACCGGACTCTTCGCTGACATTCAGTACTTC.

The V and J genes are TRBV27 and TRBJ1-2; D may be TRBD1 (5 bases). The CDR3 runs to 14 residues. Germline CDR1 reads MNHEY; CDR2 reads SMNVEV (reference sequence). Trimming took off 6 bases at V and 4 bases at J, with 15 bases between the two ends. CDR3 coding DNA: TGTGCCAGCAGCTACATTGGCGGGACCTATGGCTACACCTTC. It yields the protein CASSYIGGTYGYTF.

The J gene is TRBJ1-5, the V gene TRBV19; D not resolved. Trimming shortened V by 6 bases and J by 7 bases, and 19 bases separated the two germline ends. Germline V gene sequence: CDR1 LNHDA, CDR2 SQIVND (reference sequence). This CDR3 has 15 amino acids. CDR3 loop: CASSQDVAGNQPQHF. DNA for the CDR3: TGTGCCAGTAGCCAGGACGTCGCGGGGAACCAGCCCCAGCATTTT.

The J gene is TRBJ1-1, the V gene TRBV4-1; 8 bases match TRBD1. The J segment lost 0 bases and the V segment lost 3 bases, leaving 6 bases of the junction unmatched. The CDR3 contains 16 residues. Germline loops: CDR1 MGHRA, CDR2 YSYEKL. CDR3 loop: CASSQSQGAVNTEAFF. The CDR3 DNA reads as TGCGCCAGCAGCCAGTCGCAGGGGGCAGTGAACACTGAAGCTTTCTTT.

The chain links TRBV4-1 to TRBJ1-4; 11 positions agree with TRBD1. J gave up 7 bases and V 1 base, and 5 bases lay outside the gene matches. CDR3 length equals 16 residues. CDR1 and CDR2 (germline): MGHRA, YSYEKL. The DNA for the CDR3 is TGCGCCAGCAGCCAAGGAACCGGGACAGGGGGTGAAAAACTGTTTTTT. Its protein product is CASSQGTGTGGEKLFF.

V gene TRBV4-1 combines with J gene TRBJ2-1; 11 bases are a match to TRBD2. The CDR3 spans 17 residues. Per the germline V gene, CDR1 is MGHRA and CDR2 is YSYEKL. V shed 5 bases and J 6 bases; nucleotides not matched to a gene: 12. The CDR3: CASSWTSGPSPGNEQFF. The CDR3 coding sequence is TGCGCCAGCAGCTGGACTAGCGGGCCTAGCCCGGGCAATGAGCAGTTCTTC.

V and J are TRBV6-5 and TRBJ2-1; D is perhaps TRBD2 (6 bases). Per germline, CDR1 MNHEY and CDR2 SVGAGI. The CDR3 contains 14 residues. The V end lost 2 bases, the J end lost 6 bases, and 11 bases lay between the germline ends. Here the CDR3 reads CASSYGRLSNEQFF. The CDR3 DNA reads TGTGCCAGCAGTTACGGGAGGTTAAGCAATGAGCAGTTCTTC.

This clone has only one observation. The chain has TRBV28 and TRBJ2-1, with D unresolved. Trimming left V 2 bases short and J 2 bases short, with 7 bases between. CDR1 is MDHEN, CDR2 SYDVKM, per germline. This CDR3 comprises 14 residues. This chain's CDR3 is CASSLLGPYNEQFF. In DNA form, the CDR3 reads TGTGCCAGCAGTTTACTAGGTCCCTACAATGAGCAGTTCTTC.

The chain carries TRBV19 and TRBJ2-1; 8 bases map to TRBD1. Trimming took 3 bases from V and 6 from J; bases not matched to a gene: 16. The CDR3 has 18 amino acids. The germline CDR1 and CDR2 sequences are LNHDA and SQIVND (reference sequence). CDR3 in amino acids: CASSIARGRSGRVNEQFF. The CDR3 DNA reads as TGTGCCAGTAGTATTGCCAGGGGGCGCAGTGGTAGGGTCAATGAGCAGTTCTTC.

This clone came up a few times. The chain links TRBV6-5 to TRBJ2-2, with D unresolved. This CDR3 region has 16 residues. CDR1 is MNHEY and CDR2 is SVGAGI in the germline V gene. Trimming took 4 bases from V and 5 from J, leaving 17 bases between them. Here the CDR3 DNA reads TGTGCCAGCAGTTCCCTGGCGCAGGCAAATACCGGGGAGCTGTTTTTT. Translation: CASSSLAQANTGELFF.

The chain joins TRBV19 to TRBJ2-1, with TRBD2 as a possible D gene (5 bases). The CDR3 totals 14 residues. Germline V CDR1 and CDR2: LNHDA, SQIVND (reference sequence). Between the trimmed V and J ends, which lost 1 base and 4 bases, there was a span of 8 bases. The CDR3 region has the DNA TGTGCCAGTAGTATAGGAGGGCGATACAATGAGCAGTTCTTC. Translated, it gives CASSIGGRYNEQFF.

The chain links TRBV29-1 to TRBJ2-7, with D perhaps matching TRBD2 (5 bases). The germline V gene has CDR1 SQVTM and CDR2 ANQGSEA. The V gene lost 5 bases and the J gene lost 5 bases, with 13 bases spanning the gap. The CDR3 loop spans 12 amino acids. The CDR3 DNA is TGCAGCGTTAAACCGGGGTCTAACGAGCAGTACTTC. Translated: CSVKPGSNEQYF.

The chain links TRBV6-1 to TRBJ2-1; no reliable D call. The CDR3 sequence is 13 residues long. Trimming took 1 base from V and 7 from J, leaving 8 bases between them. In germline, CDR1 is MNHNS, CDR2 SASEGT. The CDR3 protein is CASSEERMNEQFF. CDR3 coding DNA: TGTGCCAGCAGTGAAGAGAGGATGAATGAGCAGTTCTTC.

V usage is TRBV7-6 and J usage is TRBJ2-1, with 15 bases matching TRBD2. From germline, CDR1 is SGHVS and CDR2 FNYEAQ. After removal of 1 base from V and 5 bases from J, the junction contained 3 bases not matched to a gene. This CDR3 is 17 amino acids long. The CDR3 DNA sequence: TGTGCCAGCAGCTTAGGGACTAGCGGGAGGGCCAACAATGAGCAGTTCTTC. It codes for CASSLGTSGRANNEQFF.

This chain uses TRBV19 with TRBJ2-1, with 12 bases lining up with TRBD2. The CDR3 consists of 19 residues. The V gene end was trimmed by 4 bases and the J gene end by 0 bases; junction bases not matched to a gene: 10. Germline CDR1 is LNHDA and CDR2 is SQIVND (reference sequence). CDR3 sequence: CASSKMGLAGISSYNEQFF. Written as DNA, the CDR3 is TGTGCCAGTAGTAAAATGGGACTAGCGGGCATCAGCTCCTACAATGAGCAGTTCTTC.

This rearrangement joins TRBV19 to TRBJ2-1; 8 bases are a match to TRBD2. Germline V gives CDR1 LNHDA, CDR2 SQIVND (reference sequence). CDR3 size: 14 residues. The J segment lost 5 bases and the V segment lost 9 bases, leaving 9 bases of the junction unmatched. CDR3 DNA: TGTGCCAGCCTTAGCGGGACGCCTCACAATGAGCAGTTCTTC. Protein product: CASLSGTPHNEQFF.

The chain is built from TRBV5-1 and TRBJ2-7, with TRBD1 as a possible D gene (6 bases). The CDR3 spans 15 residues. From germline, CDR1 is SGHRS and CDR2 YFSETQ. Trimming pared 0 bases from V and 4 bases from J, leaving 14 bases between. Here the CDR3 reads CASSLGQGYWYEQYF. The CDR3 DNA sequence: TGCGCCAGCAGCTTGGGCCAGGGGTATTGGTACGAGCAGTACTTC. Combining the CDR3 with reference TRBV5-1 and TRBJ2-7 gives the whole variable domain KAGVTQTPRYLIKTRGQQVTLSCSPISGHRSVSWYQQTPGQGLQFLFEYFSETQRNKGNFPGRFSGRQFSNSRSEMNVSTLELGDSALYLCASSLGQGYWYEQYFGPGTRLTVT.

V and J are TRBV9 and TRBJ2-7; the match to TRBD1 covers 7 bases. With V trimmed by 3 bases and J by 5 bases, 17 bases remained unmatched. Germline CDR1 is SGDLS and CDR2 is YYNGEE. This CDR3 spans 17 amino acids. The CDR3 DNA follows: TGTGCCAGCAGCGCGAGTAGAACAACAGGGGACGTTAACGAGCAGTACTTC. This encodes CASSASRTTGDVNEQYF.

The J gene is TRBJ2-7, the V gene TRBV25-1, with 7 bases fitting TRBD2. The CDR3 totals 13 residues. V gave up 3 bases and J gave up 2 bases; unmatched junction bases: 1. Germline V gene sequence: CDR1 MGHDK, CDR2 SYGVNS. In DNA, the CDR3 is TGTGCCAGCAGTGAGAGCGGGGCCTACGAGCAGTACTTC. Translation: CASSESGAYEQYF.

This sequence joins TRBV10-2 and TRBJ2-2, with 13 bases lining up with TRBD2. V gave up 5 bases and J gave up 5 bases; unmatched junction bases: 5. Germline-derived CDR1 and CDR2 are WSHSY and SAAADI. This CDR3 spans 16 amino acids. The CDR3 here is CASSWTSGSETGELFF. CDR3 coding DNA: TGCGCCAGCAGTTGGACTAGCGGGAGTGAGACCGGGGAGCTGTTTTTT.

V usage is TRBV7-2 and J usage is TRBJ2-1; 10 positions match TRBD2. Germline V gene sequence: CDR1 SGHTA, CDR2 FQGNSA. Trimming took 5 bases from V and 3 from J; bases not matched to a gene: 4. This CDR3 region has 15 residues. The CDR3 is CASSPTSGYYNEQFF. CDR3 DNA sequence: TGTGCCAGCAGCCCGACTAGCGGGTACTACAATGAGCAGTTCTTC.

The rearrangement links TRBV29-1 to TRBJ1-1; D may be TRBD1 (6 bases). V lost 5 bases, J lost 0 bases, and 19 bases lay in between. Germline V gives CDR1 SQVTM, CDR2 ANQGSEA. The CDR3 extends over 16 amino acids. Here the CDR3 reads CSVWENRDLLNTEAFF. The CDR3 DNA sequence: TGCAGCGTTTGGGAAAACAGGGATCTTTTGAACACTGAAGCTTTCTTT.